The following is a T cell receptor beta chain sequence with its context. Its antigen is undetermined. The method was immunoSEQ multiplex PCR; TCRdb's version includes in-frame clones alone and lacks a portion of them. The repertoire includes a few million clones, around nine tenths of them detected once, and about 0.13% sits in the top ten. Germline-derived CDR1 and CDR2 are GTSNPN and SVGIG (reference sequence). V gave up 7 bases and J gave up 8 bases, with 12 bases separating them. The CDR3 covers 11 residues. These data originate in a study of shared clonotypes between healthy human individuals. Overall study results and limits: An effect of sequencing depth on clonotype sharing among donors was expected.

A CD45RA-negative memory subset and a CD45RA+ naive subset were separated from the CD4+ cells. The chain couples TRBV30 to TRBJ2-1; possible D gene TRBD1, 6 bases. The sample taken for sequencing was naive CD4+ T cells sorted from blood. Subset in this sample: CD45RA+ positively selected. This sequence originates from a man aged 18 to 35 in good health. CDR3 region: CASRGYHEQFF. The CDR3 DNA reads as TGTGCCTCAAGGGGGTACCATGAGCAGTTCTTC.